Each of the 13 T cell receptor beta chains below was sequenced from the same sample in a study of cytotoxic CD8 clonotypes in ibrutinib-treated CLL listed by TCRdb under 2021. The sample's time point label is to be understood as: progressive disease on ibrutinib. The library was produced with the immunoSEQ multiplex PCR assay. Sourced from immuneACCESS, this table was stored by TCRdb with only in-frame sequences that have V and J called. A share of the clones is absent; for the studies checked, an unresolved V gene accounts for under half, and the remainder has no known explanation. The sample contains 55,000 to 60,000 clones, roughly 49% of them found a single time. The leading ten clones occupy 24% of the sample. The material was PBMCs, obtained at disease progression, from a patient treated with ibrutinib. The receptor set was obtained from a human donor with chronic lymphocytic leukemia.

This rearrangement joins TRBV7-8 to TRBJ2-3, with a tentative D call TRBD2 (6 bases). The V end was cut by 1 base, the J end by 6 bases, with 17 bases between. The CDR3 sequence is 16 residues long. Germline V gives CDR1 SGHVS, CDR2 FQNEAQ. The CDR3 coding sequence is TGTGCCAGCAGCTTAGGGATATGGCCGGGGGAGGATACGCAGTATTTT. It translates to CASSLGIWPGEDTQYF.

The chain uses TRBV7-9 and TRBJ2-7, with TRBD2 identical over 8 bases. Germline CDR1 reads SEHNR; CDR2 reads FQNEAQ (reference sequence). The CDR3 contains 15 residues. V lost 2 bases, J lost 2 bases, and 5 bases stayed unmatched. Here the CDR3 DNA reads TGTGCCAGCAGCTTACTCAGCGGGAGAGCCTACGAGCAGTACTTC. Translating gives CASSLLSGRAYEQYF.

This clone was picked up one time. The rearrangement uses TRBV5-1 and TRBJ2-7; 7 positions match TRBD1. CDR3 size: 15 residues. The germline CDR1 and CDR2 sequences are SGHRS and YFSETQ. V trimming: 1 base; J trimming: 3 bases; junction bases outside the gene matches: 7. The CDR3 DNA sequence: TGCGCCAGCAGCTTGTCCGGGACAGAGATCTACGAGCAGTACTTC. Translating it yields CASSLSGTEIYEQYF.

The V gene is TRBV19, the J gene TRBJ2-2; 9 positions match TRBD1. The junction had 12 bases not matched to a gene; V was cut back by 7 bases and J by 6 bases. Germline lookup yields CDR1 LNHDA and CDR2 SQIVND (reference sequence). The CDR3 is 16 amino acids. The CDR3 reads CASTPRGQGGAGELFF. DNA for the CDR3: TGTGCCAGTACCCCAAGGGGACAGGGAGGAGCCGGGGAGCTGTTTTTT.

The chain couples TRBV4-1 to TRBJ2-5, with 11 bases fitting TRBD2. The ends lost 1 base at V and 5 bases at J; junction bases unmatched: 3. This CDR3 spans 15 amino acids. Germline lookup yields CDR1 MGHRA and CDR2 YSYEKL. The CDR3: CASSQGTSGSETQYF. The DNA for the CDR3 is TGCGCCAGCAGCCAAGGGACTAGCGGGTCGGAGACCCAGTACTTC.

The chain joins TRBV16 to TRBJ2-7; 9 nucleotides line up with TRBD1. The ends lost 1 base at V and 4 bases at J; junction bases unmatched: 5. CDR1 KGHSY and CDR2 FQNENV come from the germline V gene. The CDR3 spans 15 residues. The CDR3: CASSQFPGQGYEQYF. CDR3 nucleotides: TGTGCCAGCAGCCAATTTCCAGGACAGGGGTACGAGCAGTACTTC.

There are many counts of this clone. The chain employs TRBV2 and TRBJ1-2; 9 positions match TRBD1. The junction had 3 bases not matched to a gene; V was cut back by 1 base and J by 6 bases. CDR1 SNHLY and CDR2 FYNNEI come from the germline V gene. The length of the CDR3 is 14 residues. The CDR3 reads CASSEDGTGNGYTF. The CDR3 region has the DNA TGTGCCAGCAGTGAAGACGGGACAGGGAATGGCTACACCTTC.

This clone was observed a handful of times. V gene TRBV18 combines with J gene TRBJ2-1, with TRBD2 as a possible D gene (6 bases). CDR3 length: 14 residues. From germline, CDR1 is KGHSH and CDR2 LQKENI. V shed 3 bases and J shed 8 bases, with 14 bases lying between them. CDR3 loop: CASSPGLARDEQFF. For the CDR3, the DNA is TGTGCCAGCTCACCGGGCCTAGCGAGGGATGAGCAGTTCTTC.

The chain recombines TRBV5-4 with TRBJ2-4, with TRBD2 matching 8 bases. Germline V lookup: CDR1 SGHNT, CDR2 YYREEE (reference sequence). Unmatched junction bases numbered 6, after V lost 2 bases and J lost 5 bases. The CDR3 covers 15 residues. In DNA form, the CDR3 reads TGTGCCAGCAGCTTAGGCGGGGGGCGTGAAAACATTCAGTACTTC. Translated, it gives CASSLGGGRENIQYF.

This chain links TRBV5-1 with TRBJ2-7; 9 nucleotides line up with TRBD1. This CDR3 comprises 15 residues. The J segment lost 6 bases and the V segment lost 0 bases, leaving 7 bases of the junction unmatched. Germline CDR1 is SGHRS and CDR2 is YFSETQ. DNA of the CDR3: TGCGCCAGCAGCTTGGAGGGACAGGGCGGATTCGAGCAGTACTTC. Translating gives CASSLEGQGGFEQYF. Variable domain in full (rest from reference TRBV5-1 and TRBJ2-7): KAGVTQTPRYLIKTRGQQVTLSCSPISGHRSVSWYQQTPGQGLQFLFEYFSETQRNKGNFPGRFSGRQFSNSRSEMNVSTLELGDSALYLCASSLEGQGGFEQYFGPGTRLTVT.

The chain links TRBV6-5 to TRBJ1-1; no firm D call. The CDR3 loop spans 14 amino acids. Trimming shortened V by 7 bases and J by 1 base, and 13 bases separated the two germline ends. Per the germline V gene, CDR1 is MNHEY and CDR2 is SVGAGI. CDR3 amino acids: CASTRAGANTEAFF. The CDR3 coding sequence is TGTGCCAGCACGAGGGCCGGAGCGAACACTGAAGCTTTCTTT.

At least ten counts were recorded for this clone. V is TRBV4-1 and J is TRBJ1-2; TRBD1 agrees at 7 bases. CDR1 and CDR2 (germline): MGHRA, YSYEKL. The length of the CDR3 is 15 residues. The junction had 7 bases not matched to a gene; V was cut back by 2 bases and J by 4 bases. CDR3 in amino acids: CASSQTGAHGYGYTF. The CDR3 region has the DNA TGCGCCAGCAGCCAAACAGGGGCCCATGGCTATGGCTACACCTTC.

This chain joins TRBV4-3 and TRBJ2-2; TRBD2 aligns across 9 bases. The CDR3 extends over 16 amino acids. Trimming cost V 4 bases and J 6 bases; bases outside gene matches: 9. In germline, CDR1 is LGHNA, CDR2 YSLEER. The CDR3 DNA sequence: TGCGCCAGCAGCCGACTTGGGGAGCGGGAGGCCGGGGAGCTGTTTTTT. It yields the protein CASSRLGEREAGELFF.